The rows below give T cell receptor beta chains drawn from one sample of a study of cytomegalovirus exposure and HLA in healthy donors. Sequencing was performed with immunoSEQ multiplex PCR; in TCRdb, only in-frame clones are kept and a portion is missing. The repertoire holds 78,000 or so clones, with around 94% as singletons. Sequenced material: PBMCs. These receptors were obtained from a woman aged 18-30 years in good health and CMV-seropositive. The CDR3 runs from the conserved cysteine through the conserved F or W. Size is stated for part of the rows, as once, few or many counts, or as a class when the clone is expanded.

cdr3_length v_call clone_size cdr3_aa
15 TRBV28 . CASSRSDRGQKTQYF
16 TRBV18 . CASSPDSPSYNSPLHF
15 TRBV7-2 once CASTRAGGSSYEQYF
17 TRBV29-1 once CSALFGGLAGETYEQYF
14 TRBV7-3 . CASSEAGSDNEQFF
15 TRBV2 . CASSAPSRTYNEQFF
15 TRBV28 . CASSSAGTGTYEQYF
15 TRBV5-1 . CASSLVVGQQYEQYF
14 TRBV6-5 . CASSEQGAAAEAFF
14 TRBV5-1 . CASSLEQGNFGYTF
13 TRBV7-3 . CASSLETGDEAFF
14 TRBV9 once CASSPLYRGYEQYF
15 TRBV5-6 . CASSLASGPDSPLHF
13 TRBV5-1 . CASSLGTGGKQFF
15 TRBV5-6 . CASSLGLGLSYEQYF
13 TRBV19 . CASSIRGTDEQYF
15 TRBV5-6 . CASSLPPEADYGYTF
15 TRBV27 . CASSLSGGAGSPLHF
13 TRBV29-1 . CSFHWGVRAEAFF
15 TRBV11-2 . CASSLQGVRNQPQHF
12 TRBV6-5 . CASREGGSEQYF
16 TRBV5-6 . CASSLAGGRGFYEQYF
17 TRBV13 . CASSYIKPVSGANVLTF
15 TRBV15 . CATKENGTPNTEAFF
15 TRBV5-1 . CASSSLAGYTDTQYF
17 TRBV7-9 . CASSSWDSTYQEETQYF
18 TRBV9 . CASSVRNRSEQGVDGYTF
13 TRBV7-8 . CASSLGQNNEQFF
16 TRBV14 . CASSQDRWRTYNEQFF
12 TRBV7-6 . CASSRQGNEQFF
15 TRBV27 . CASSPGQVHNEKLFF
11 TRBV20-1 . CSAGQGKKSFF
11 TRBV20-1 . CSAETGYEQYF
12 TRBV2 . CASSESSDTQYF